This T cell receptor (beta chain) was obtained from a study of tissue T cells after allogeneic stem cell transplantation. Study-wide results and caveats: In patients and mice, blood and spleen missed much of tissue repertoire.

TCRdb keeps only in-frame clones here, not all; method: immunoSEQ multiplex PCR. Here the sample spans under 4,500 clones, over 45% being singletons. A remark on this clone: Antigen: not known. Gene names denote mouse genes. Read coverage stops 1 residue before the CDR3 terminus; the germline J gene supplies the remainder.

This sample's time point: mouse harvest day 7 after allogeneic transplant. Mouse grafts combined 10^7 T-cell-depleted bone marrow cells with 10^6 splenic CD5+ T cells. This mouse GVHD model was MHC-mismatched B6 to BALB/c, profiled day 7 or 14. V gave up 4 bases and J gave up 4 bases, with 8 bases separating them. This CDR3 has 13 amino acids. Per the germline V gene, CDR1 is KGHPV and CDR2 is FQNQEV (reference sequence). The sequence was obtained from a female BALB/c mouse given C57BL/6 T cells with graft-versus-host disease after an allogeneic hematopoietic cell transplant. The genes are TRBV26 and TRBJ2-1; TRBD1 might be the D (6 bases). The source material was spleen. CDR3 DNA, as far as it was read: TGTGCCAGCAGTCCGGACAGATATGCTGAGCAGTTC. This sequence encodes CASSPDRYAEQF. The CDR3 in its entirety is CASSPDRYAEQFF.